This T cell receptor (beta chain) emerged from a study of blood T cells in healthy people across ages. Germline V gene lookup returns CDR1 MNHEY and CDR2 SMNVEV (reference sequence). J was trimmed by 4 bases and V by 9 bases; bases with no gene match: 9. This CDR3 contains 15 residues. Using a J-beta primer mix together with a sample-barcoded 5' primer, a second PCR was run for about 6 to 12 cycles. TCRdb re-called the 5' RACE reads with MiXCR, one entry per CDR3 protein. The sample lists about 1.4 million distinct CDR3 sequences; almost 60% were seen once. This sequence originates from a man in his late teens or twenties in good health. Sequencing was done on a sample of blood. The rearrangement joins TRBV27 to TRBJ2-3, with TRBD1 matching 11 bases. In DNA, the CDR3 is TGTGCCAGTCTGTCCTGGACAGGGGGCGCAGATACGCAGTATTTT. Translation gives CASLSWTGGADTQYF.